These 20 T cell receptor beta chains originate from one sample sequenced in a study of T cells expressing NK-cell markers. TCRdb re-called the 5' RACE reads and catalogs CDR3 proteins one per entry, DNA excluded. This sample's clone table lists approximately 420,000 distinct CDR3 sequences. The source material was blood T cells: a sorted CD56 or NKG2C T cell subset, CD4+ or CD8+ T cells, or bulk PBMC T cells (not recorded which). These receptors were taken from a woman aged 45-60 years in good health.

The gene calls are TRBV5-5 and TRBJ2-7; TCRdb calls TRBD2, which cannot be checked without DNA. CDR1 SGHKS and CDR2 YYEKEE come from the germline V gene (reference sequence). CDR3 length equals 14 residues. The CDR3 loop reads CASSQLAGAKEQYF.

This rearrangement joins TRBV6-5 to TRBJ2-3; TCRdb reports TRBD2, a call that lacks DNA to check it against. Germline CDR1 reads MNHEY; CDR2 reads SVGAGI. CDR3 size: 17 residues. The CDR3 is CASSYTDVLAGGDTQYF.

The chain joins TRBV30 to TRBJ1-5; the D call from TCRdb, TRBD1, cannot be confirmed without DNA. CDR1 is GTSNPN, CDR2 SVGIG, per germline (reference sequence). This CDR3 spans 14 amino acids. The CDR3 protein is CAWRNGQGPQPQHF.

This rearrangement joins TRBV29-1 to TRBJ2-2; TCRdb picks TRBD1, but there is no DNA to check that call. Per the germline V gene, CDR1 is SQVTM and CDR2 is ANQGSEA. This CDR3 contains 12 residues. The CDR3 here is CSGLTGHGELFF.

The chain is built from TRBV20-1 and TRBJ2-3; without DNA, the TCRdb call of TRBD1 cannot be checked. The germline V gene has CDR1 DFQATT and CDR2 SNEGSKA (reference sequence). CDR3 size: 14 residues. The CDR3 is CSARGRDATDTQYF.

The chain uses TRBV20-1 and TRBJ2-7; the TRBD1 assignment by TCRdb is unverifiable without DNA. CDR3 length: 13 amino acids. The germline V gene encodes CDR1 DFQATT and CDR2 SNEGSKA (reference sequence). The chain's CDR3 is CSAIRGSPYEQYF.

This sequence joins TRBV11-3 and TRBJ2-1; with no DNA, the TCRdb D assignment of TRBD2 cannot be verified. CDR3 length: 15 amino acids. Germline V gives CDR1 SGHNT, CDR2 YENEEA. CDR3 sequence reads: CASSSKREAYNEQFF.

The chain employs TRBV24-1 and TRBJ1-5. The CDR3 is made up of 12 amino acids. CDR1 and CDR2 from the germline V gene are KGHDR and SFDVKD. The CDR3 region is CATSDFGQPQHF.

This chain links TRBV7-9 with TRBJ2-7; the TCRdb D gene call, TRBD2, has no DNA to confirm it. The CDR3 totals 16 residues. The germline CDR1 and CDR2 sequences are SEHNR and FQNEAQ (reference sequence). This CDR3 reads CASSLGTSGTKNEQYF.

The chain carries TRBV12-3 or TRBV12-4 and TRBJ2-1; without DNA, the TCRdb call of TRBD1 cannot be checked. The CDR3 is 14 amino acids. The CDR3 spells CASSPIAQRGEQFF.

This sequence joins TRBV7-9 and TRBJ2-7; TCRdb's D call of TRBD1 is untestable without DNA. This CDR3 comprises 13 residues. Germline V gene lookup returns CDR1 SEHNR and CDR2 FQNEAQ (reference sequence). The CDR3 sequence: CASRGGAWNEQYF. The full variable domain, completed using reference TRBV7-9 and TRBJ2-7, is DTGVSQNPRHKITKRGQNVTFRCDPISEHNRLYWYRQTLGQGPEFLTYFQNEAQLEKSRLLSDRFSAERPKGSFSTLEIQRTEQGDSAMYLCASRGGAWNEQYFGPGTRLTVT.

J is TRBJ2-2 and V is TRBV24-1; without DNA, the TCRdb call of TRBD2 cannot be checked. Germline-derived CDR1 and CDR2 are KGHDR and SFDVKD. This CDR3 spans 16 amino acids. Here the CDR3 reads CATLGPGLAGNRELFF.

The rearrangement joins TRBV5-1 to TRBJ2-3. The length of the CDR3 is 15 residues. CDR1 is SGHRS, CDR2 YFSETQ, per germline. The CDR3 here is CASSLSVGMADTQYF.

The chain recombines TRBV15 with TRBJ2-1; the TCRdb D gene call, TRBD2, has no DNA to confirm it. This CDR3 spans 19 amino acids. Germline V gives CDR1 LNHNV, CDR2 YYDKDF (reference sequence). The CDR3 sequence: CATSRRTSGSLGSYNEQFF.

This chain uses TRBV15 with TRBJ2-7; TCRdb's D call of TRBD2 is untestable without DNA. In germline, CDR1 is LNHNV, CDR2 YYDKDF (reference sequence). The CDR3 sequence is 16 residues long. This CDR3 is CATSRAVGSRVYEQYF.

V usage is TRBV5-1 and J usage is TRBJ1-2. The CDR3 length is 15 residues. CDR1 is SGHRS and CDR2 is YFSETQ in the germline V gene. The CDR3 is CASSLKMTDNYGYTF.

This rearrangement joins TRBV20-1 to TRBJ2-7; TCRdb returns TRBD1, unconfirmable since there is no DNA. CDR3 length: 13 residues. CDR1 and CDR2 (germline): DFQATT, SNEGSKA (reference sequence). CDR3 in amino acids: CSASLPVGGEQYF.

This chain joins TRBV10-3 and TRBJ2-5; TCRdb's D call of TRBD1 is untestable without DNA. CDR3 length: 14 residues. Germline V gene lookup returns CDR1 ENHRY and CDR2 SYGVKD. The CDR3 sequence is CATGAPGIQETQYF.

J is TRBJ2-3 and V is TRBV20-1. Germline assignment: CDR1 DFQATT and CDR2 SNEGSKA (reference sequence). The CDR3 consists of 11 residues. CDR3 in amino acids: CGCGTTDTQYF.

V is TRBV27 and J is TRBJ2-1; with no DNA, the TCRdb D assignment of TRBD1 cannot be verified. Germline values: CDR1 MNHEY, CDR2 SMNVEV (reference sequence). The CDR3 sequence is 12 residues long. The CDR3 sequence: CASRQGWNEQFF.